This T cell receptor (beta chain) comes out of a study of T cell repertoires in cytomegalovirus infection. This clonotype was found a few times. Its matching antigen is unknown. Trimming removed 5 bases at V and 9 bases at J, with 19 bases between. The CDR3 contains 14 residues. The germline CDR1 and CDR2 sequences are SEHNR and FQNEAQ (reference sequence). TCRdb passed the reads through MiXCR, listing each CDR3 protein once. This repertoire shows roughly 730,000 distinct CDR3 sequences, around 30% found once; its top ten account for roughly 20%. Overall study results and limits: Dominating the ex vivo response were HLA-C-restricted CMV-specific TCR beta clonotypes.

The chain joins TRBV7-9 to TRBJ1-1; D is ambiguous. The material was cultured PBMCs, obtained from culture after CMV antigen stimulation. The origin of this receptor is a human donor in good health (CMV status not recorded). Some clones in this sample may be carry-over from other donors' samples. The CDR3 nucleotides read TGTGCCAGCAGCCCACGGGAGTCCCACGATAAAGCTTTCTTT. Amino acid sequence: CASSPRESHDKAFF.